The text below deals with one TCR beta chain. This sample was included in a study of CD8 T cells in Susac syndrome. Peripheral blood CD8+ and CD4+ T cells were profiled by TCR beta sequencing. Random hexamers served to reverse transcribe roughly 0.5 to 1 ug RNA. TCRdb fed the immunoSEQ multiplex PCR reads into MiXCR, producing one record per CDR3 protein. The sample gives about 150,000 distinct CDR3 sequences, nearly 97% of which show up once; 0.14% to 0.15% is in the top ten. The germline gives CDR1 SGHDT, CDR2 YYEEEE. Trimming removed 5 bases from V and 5 bases from J, with 14 bases in between. CDR3 length equals 13 residues.

This chain connects TRBV5-6 to TRBJ2-7, with D possibly matching TRBD1 (6 bases). This receptor was identified in a human donor with multiple sclerosis. Sequenced material: CD8+ T cells from PBMCs. The CDR3 loop is CASSFRGGNEQYF. In DNA form, the CDR3 reads TGTGCCAGCAGTTTTCGAGGGGGAAACGAGCAGTACTTC.